This TCR beta chain was obtained from a study of blood T cell repertoires in COVID-19. Across the study: Both acute and convalescent COVID-19 samples were obtained from the United States, Italy and Spain. Nucleic acid was either cDNA or gDNA, and it came from T cells, B-cell-depleted T cells, or PBMCs.

Enrollment of patients from Seattle took place during active infection, with longitudinal follow-up. Trimming cost V 2 bases and J 1 base, with 12 bases left between them. This CDR3 comprises 16 residues. Germline CDR1 MNHNY, CDR2 SVGAGI (reference sequence). Original handling: Amplification of reference gene primers provided the estimated nucleated cell counts. Here immunoSEQ multiplex PCR was the method, and the copy in TCRdb shows in-frame clones only, minus some. V, J and clone size reflect that table, while D and trimming were determined from the DNA. The sample carries 330,000 or so clones, about nine tenths recorded once.

The source material was peripheral blood. This sequence was found in a woman in her sixties with COVID-19, enrolled during active disease. The chain links TRBV6-6 to TRBJ1-3, with TRBD1 as a possible D gene (6 bases). The CDR3 bases are TGTGCCAGCAGTTACCGAGGACAGACGTCTGGAAACACCATATATTTT. Amino acid sequence: CASSYRGQTSGNTIYF.